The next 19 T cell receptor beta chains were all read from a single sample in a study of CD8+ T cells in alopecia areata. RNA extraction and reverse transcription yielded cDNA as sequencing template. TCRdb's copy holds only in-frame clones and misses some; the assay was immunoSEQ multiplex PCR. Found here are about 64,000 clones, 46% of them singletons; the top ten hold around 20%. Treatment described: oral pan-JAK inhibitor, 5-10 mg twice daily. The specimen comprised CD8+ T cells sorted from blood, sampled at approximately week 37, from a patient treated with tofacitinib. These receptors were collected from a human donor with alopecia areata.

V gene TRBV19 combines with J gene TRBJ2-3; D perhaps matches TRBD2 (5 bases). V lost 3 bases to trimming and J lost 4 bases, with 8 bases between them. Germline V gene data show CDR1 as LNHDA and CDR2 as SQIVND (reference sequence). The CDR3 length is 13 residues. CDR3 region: CASSIGVADTQYF. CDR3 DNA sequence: TGTGCCAGTAGTATCGGGGTGGCAGATACGCAGTATTTT.

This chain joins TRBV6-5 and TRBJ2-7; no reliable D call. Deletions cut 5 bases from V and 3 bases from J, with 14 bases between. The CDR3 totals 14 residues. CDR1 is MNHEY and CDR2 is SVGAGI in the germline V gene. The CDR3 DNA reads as TGTGCCAGCAGTGAAGGTAGCTGGGGCTACGAGCAGTACTTC. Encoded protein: CASSEGSWGYEQYF.

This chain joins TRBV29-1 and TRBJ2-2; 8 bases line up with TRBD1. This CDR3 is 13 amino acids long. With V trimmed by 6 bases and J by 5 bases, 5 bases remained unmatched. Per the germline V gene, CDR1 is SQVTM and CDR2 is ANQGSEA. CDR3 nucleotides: TGCAGCGTCTCCAGGGGGCGAACCGGGGAGCTGTTTTTT. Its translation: CSVSRGRTGELFF.

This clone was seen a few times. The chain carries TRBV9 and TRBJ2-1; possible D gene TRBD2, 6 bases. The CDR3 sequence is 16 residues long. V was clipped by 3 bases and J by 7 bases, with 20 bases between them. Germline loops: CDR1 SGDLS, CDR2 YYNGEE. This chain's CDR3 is CASSGWGSGSLNEQFF. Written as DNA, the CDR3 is TGTGCCAGCAGCGGGTGGGGTAGCGGTTCCCTAAATGAGCAGTTCTTC.

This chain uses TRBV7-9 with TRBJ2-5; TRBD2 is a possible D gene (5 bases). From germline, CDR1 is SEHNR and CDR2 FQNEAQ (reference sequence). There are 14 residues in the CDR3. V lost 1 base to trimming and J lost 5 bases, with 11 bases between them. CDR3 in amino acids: CASSLEWELETQYF. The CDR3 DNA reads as TGTGCCAGCAGCTTAGAATGGGAGTTGGAGACCCAGTACTTC.

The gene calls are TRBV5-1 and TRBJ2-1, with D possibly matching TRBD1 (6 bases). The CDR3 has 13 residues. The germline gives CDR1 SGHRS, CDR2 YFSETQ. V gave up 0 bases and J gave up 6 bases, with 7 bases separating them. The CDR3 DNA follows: TGCGCCAGCAGCTTGGTGACAGGCAATGAGCAGTTCTTC. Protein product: CASSLVTGNEQFF.

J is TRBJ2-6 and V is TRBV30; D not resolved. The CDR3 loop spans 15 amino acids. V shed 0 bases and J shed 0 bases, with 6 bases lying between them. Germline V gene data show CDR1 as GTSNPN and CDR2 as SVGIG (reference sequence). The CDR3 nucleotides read TGTGCCTGGAGTGTCCGACCCTCTGGGGCCAACGTCCTGACTTTC. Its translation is CAWSVRPSGANVLTF. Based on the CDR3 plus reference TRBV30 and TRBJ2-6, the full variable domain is SQTIHQWPATLVQPVGSPLSLECTVEGTSNPNLYWYRQAAGRGLQLLFYSVGIGQISSEVPQNLSASRPQDRQFILSSKKLLLSDSGFYLCAWSVRPSGANVLTFGAGSRLTVL.

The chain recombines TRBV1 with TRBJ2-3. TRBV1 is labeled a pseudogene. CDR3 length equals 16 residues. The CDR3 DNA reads TGCACCAGCAGAGAACCGGGGCGGAGAGGCACAGATACGCAGTATTTT. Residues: CTSREPGRRGTDTQYF.

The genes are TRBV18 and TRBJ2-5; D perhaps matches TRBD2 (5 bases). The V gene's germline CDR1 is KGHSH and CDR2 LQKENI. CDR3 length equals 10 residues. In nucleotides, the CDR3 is TGTGGGGCAGCGGTGGAGACCCAGTACTTC. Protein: CGAAVETQYF.

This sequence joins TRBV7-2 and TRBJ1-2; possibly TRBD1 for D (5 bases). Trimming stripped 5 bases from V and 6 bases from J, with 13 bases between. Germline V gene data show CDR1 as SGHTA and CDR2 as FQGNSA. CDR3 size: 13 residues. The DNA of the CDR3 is TGTGCCAGCAGCCCCCCCTGGGGGGATGGCTACACCTTC. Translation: CASSPPWGDGYTF.

The CDR3 nucleotides read TGCGCCAGCAGCCAAGGTGACGGGAGGGCCGTGGATACGCAGTATTTT. Translating it yields CASSQGDGRAVDTQYF. The chain links TRBV4-3 to TRBJ2-3, with 8 bases matching TRBD2. The CDR3 runs to 16 residues. Germline lookup yields CDR1 LGHNA and CDR2 YSLEER. Germline trimming cut 1 base from V and 6 bases from J; bases unmatched to any gene: 9.

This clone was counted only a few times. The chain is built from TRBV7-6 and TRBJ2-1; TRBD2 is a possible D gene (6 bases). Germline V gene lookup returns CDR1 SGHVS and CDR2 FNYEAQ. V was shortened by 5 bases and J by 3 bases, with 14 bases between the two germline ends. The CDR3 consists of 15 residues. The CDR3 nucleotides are TGTGCCAGCAGCCCGAGACTTAGCGGCTACAATGAGCAGTTCTTC. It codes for CASSPRLSGYNEQFF.

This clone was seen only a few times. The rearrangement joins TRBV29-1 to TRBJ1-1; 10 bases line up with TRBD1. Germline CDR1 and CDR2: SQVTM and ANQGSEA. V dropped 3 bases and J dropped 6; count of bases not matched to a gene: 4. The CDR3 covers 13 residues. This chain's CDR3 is CSVDGTGDAEAFF. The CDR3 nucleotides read TGCAGCGTTGACGGGACAGGGGATGCTGAAGCTTTCTTT.

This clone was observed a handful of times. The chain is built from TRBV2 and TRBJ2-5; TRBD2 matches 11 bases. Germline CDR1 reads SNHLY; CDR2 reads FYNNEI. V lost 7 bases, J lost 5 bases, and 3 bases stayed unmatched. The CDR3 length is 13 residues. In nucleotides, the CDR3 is TGTGCCAGCAAGTTAGCGGGAGGGGAGACCCAGTACTTC. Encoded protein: CASKLAGGETQYF.

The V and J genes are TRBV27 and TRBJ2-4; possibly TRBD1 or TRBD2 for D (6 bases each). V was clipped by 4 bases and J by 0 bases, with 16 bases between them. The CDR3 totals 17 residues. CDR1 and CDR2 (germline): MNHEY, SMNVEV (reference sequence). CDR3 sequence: CASSSTSQGLAKNIQYF. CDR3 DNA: TGTGCCAGCAGTTCAACTAGCCAGGGGCTAGCCAAAAACATTCAGTACTTC.

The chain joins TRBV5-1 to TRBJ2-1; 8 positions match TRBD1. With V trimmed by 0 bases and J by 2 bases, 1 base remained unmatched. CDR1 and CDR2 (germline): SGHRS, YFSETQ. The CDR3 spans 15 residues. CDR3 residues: CASSLGTGTYNEQFF. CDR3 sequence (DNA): TGCGCCAGCAGCTTGGGGACAGGGACCTACAATGAGCAGTTCTTC.

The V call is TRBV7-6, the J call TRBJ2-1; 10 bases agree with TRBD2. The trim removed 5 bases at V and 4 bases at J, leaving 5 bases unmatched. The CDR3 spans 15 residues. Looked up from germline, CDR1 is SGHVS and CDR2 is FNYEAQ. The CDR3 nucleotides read TGTGCCAGCAGCCCCCCTAGCGGGGGTTACAATGAGCAGTTCTTC. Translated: CASSPPSGGYNEQFF.

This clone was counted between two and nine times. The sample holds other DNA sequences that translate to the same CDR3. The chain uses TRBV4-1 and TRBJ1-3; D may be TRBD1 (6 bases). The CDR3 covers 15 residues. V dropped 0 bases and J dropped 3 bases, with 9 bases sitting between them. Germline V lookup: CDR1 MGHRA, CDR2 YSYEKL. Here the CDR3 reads CASSQEGGGGNTIYF. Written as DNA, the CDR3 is TGCGCCAGCAGCCAAGAGGGAGGGGGTGGAAACACCATATATTTT.

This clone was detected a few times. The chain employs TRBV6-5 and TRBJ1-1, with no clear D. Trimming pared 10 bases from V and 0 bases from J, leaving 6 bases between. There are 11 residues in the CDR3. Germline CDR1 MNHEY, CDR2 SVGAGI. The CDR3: CATQMNTEAFF. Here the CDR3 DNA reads TGTGCCACCCAGATGAACACTGAAGCTTTCTTT.